Below, one T cell receptor (beta chain) is given with its context. The V end was cut by 1 base, the J end by 6 bases, with 10 bases between. The germline CDR1 and CDR2 sequences are GTSNPN and SVGIG (reference sequence). The CDR3 extends over 12 amino acids. This sample is drawn from a study of PD-L1 blockade in urothelial cancer. Time point defined: peripheral blood 6 weeks after treatment start. Sequencing was performed with immunoSEQ multiplex PCR; in TCRdb, only in-frame clones are kept and a portion is missing. In the table there are about 43,000 clones, roughly 85% of which are singletons. This specimen consisted of PBMCs, obtained around atezolizumab (anti-PD-L1) treatment. The sequence was obtained from a man between 60 and 70 years old with urothelial cancer. The chain is built from TRBV30 and TRBJ2-7, with D perhaps matching TRBD2 (6 bases). The CDR3 spells CAWSAGEAEQYF. Here the CDR3 DNA reads TGTGCCTGGAGTGCGGGGGAGGCCGAGCAGTACTTC. The full variable domain, in which reference TRBV30 and TRBJ2-7 provide the parts outside the CDR3, is SQTIHQWPATLVQPVGSPLSLECTVEGTSNPNLYWYRQAAGRGLQLLFYSVGIGQISSEVPQNLSASRPQDRQFILSSKKLLLSDSGFYLCAWSAGEAEQYFGPGTRLTVT.